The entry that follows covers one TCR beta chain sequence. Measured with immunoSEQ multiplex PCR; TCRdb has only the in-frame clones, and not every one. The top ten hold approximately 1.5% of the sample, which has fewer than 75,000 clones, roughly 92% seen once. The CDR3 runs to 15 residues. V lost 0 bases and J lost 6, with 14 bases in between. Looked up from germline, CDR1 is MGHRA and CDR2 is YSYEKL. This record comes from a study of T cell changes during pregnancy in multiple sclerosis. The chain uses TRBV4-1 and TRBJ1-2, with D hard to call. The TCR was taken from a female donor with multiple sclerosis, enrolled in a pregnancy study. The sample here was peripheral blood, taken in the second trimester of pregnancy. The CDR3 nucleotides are TGCGCCAGCAGCCAAGATGGTACGGGAAGGGATGGCTACACCTTC. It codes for CASSQDGTGRDGYTF.